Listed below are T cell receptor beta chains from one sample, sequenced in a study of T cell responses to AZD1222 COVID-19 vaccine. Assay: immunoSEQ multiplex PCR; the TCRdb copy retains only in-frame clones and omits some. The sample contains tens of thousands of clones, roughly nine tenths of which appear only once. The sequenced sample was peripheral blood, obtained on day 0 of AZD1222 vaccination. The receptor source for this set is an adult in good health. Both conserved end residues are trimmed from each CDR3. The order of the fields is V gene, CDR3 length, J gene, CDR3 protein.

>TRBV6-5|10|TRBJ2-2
ASRLDLGELF
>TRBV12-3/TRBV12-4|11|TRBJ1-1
ASRQGHTSEAF
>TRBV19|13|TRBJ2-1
ASSTAGTSLYEQF
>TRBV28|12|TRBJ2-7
ASSPANGGYEQY
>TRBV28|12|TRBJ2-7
ASSYETGTYEQY
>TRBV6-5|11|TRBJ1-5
ASSRDPGQPQH
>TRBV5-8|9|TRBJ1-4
AGRSNEKLF
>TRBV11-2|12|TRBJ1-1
ASSWGDSLTEAF
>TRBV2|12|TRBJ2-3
ASSPDRVTDTQY
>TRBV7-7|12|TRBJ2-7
ASPGTSDPYEQY
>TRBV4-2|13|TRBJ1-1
ASSQDTGQNTEAF
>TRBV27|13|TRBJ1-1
ASSPGQILYTEAF
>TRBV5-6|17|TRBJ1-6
ASSLMVGARSSYNSPLH
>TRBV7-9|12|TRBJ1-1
ASSPSQGWSEAF
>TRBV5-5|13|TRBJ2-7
ASSLLDTALYEQY
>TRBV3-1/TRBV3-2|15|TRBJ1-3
ASSQPRSGVPGNTIY
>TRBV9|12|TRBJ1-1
ASSALGSNTEAF
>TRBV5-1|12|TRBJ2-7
ASTKGDTYEHLY
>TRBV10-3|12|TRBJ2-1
AISARQDRDEQF
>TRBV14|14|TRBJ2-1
ASSHTRGLSYNEQF
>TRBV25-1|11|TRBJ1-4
ASSRQENEKLF
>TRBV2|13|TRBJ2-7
ASRGQGGRNYEQY
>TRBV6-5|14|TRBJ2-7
ASRYKAGQSSYEQY
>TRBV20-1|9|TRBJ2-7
SATSSYEQY
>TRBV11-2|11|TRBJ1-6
ASSLSLGSPLH
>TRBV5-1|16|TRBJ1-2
ASSLEGTDARYDDGYT
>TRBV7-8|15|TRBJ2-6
AFSEGGALPGANVLT
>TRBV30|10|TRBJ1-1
AWKVGNTEAF
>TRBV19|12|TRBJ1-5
ATEVGAGNQPQH
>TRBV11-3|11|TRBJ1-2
ASSLTGGGSYT
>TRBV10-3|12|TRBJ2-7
AISDDQVFYEQY
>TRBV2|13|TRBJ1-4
ASSVSGQRNEKLF
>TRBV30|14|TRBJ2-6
AWSPGKRSGANVLT
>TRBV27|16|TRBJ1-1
ASSSTLLSGWDNTEAF
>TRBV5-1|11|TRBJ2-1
ASSPGSYNEQF
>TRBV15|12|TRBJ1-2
ATSILQGARGYT
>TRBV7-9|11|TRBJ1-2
ASSLRSRYGYT
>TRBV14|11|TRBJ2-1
ASSQVRGGEQF
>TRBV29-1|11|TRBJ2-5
STQTGTRAAQY